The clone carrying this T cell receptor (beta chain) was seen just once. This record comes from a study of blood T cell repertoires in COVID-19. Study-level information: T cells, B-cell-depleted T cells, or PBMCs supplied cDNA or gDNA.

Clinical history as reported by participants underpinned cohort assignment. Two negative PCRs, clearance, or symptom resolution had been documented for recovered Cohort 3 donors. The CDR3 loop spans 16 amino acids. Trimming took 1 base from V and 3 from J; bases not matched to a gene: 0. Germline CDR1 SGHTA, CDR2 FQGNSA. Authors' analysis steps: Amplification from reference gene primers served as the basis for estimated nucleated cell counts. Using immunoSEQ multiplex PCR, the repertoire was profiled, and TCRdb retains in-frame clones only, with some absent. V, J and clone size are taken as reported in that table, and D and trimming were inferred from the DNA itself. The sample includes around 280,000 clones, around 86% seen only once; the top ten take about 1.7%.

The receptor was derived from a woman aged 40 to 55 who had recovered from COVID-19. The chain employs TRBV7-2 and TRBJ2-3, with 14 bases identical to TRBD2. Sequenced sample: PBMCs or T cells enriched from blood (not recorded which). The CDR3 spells CASSLGLAGGTDTQYF. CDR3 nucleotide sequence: TGTGCCAGCAGCTTAGGACTAGCGGGAGGGACAGATACGCAGTATTTT.